This entry lists 28 T cell receptor beta chains sequenced from one sample in a study of Ad26.COV2.S vaccination and SARS-CoV-2 variants. Regarding treatment: around 19 received Ad26.COV2.S at low or high dose, single or two shots; several received placebo; per-sample allocation not given. The investigators took samples on day 63 after the first vaccine or placebo injection. Sequenced by immunoSEQ multiplex PCR; TCRdb stores in-frame clones only, minus some. The sample shows some 480,000 clones, about 83% of them seen only once. The starting material was peripheral blood, obtained in a trial of Ad26.COV2.S vaccine versus placebo. The source of these receptors is a person aged 18-60 years who received the Ad26.COV2.S COVID-19 vaccine or a placebo.

The rearrangement joins TRBV5-1 to TRBJ1-3; D gene unclear. V lost 2 bases and J 4 bases, leaving 13 bases between the germline ends. Germline V gene sequence: CDR1 SGHRS, CDR2 YFSETQ. The CDR3 loop spans 15 amino acids. CDR3 sequence reads: CASSLKPSQGNTIYF. CDR3 nucleotides: TGCGCCAGCAGCTTAAAGCCCAGTCAAGGAAACACCATATATTTT.

This clone appeared once. V gene TRBV9 combines with J gene TRBJ1-1, with TRBD1 identical over 7 bases. The CDR3 sequence is 17 residues long. The germline V gene has CDR1 SGDLS and CDR2 YYNGEE. V lost 0 bases and J lost 0; bases outside the gene matches: 8. The CDR3 is CASSVAPLGQLNTEAFF. The CDR3 bases are TGTGCCAGCAGCGTAGCGCCCTTGGGACAGCTGAACACTGAAGCTTTCTTT. Full variable domain (missing parts from reference TRBV9 and TRBJ1-1): DSGVTQTPKHLITATGQRVTLRCSPRSGDLSVYWYQQSLDQGLQFLIQYYNGEERAKGNILERFSAQQFPDLHSELNLSSLELGDSALYFCASSVAPLGQLNTEAFFGQGTRLTVV.

The gene calls are TRBV6-5 and TRBJ1-5; D gene unclear. Trimming stripped 10 bases from V and 4 bases from J, with 20 bases between. Looked up from germline, CDR1 is MNHEY and CDR2 is SVGAGI. The length of the CDR3 is 15 residues. The CDR3 bases are TGTGCCACCCGCCGGGTGGGGTCTGGGAATCAGCCCCAGCATTTT. Translation: CATRRVGSGNQPQHF.

This chain links TRBV4-3 with TRBJ2-1; D remains ambiguous. In germline, CDR1 is LGHNA, CDR2 YSLEER. The CDR3 runs to 14 residues. Between the trimmed V and J ends, which lost 1 base and 9 bases, there was a span of 13 bases. The CDR3: CASSQARQASEQFF. The CDR3 region has the DNA TGCGCCAGCAGCCAAGCTCGACAAGCGAGTGAGCAGTTCTTC.

V and J are TRBV3-1 (or the pseudogene TRBV3-2) and TRBJ2-3; 11 positions agree with TRBD2. CDR1 is LGHDT and CDR2 is YNNKEL in the germline V gene (reference sequence). The CDR3 spans 17 residues. With V trimmed by 0 bases and J by 3 bases, 5 bases remained unmatched. CDR3 region: CASSQETSGSRTDTQYF. The DNA of the CDR3 is TGTGCCAGCAGCCAAGAAACTAGCGGGAGCAGAACAGATACGCAGTATTTT.

The CDR3 sequence: CASRQDRGVWDTQYF. CDR3 DNA sequence: TGTGCCAGCAGACAAGACAGGGGGGTGTGGGATACGCAGTATTTT. The chain uses TRBV6-5 and TRBJ2-3; 9 bases match TRBD1. With V trimmed by 6 bases and J by 6 bases, 10 bases remained unmatched. Germline V CDR1 and CDR2: MNHEY, SVGAGI. The CDR3 sequence is 15 residues long.

The gene calls are TRBV28 and TRBJ2-1, with D uncertain. Germline V lookup: CDR1 MDHEN, CDR2 SYDVKM. Trimming removed 6 bases from V and 9 bases from J, with 18 bases in between. The CDR3 is 14 residues long. The CDR3 region has the DNA TGTGCCAGCAGCCCGCCCCGAGTGTCGACTGAGCAGTTCTTC. Translated: CASSPPRVSTEQFF.

This clone was detected only once. The gene calls are TRBV5-4 and TRBJ2-3; D perhaps matches TRBD1 (6 bases). The CDR3 has 17 residues. CDR1 is SGHNT, CDR2 YYREEE, per germline (reference sequence). Trimming removed 4 bases at V and 0 bases at J, with 18 bases between. CDR3 bases: TGTGCCAGCAGCATCACAGGGCGGGCTCCTAGCACAGATACGCAGTATTTT. Its protein is CASSITGRAPSTDTQYF.

The genes are TRBV27 and TRBJ1-1, with D perhaps TRBD1 (6 bases). Deletions cut 3 bases from V and 6 bases from J, with 11 bases between. Germline CDR1 reads MNHEY; CDR2 reads SMNVEV (reference sequence). The CDR3 has 13 amino acids. In DNA form, the CDR3 reads TGTGCCAGCAGTTTCGGCAGGGGCCCTGAAGCTTTCTTT. Translated: CASSFGRGPEAFF.

This chain connects TRBV7-2 to TRBJ2-2, with unresolved D. This CDR3 contains 15 residues. Trimming shortened V by 1 base and J by 1 base, and 7 bases separated the two germline ends. Per germline, CDR1 SGHTA and CDR2 FQGNSA. In DNA, the CDR3 is TGTGCCAGCAGCTTAGTGTCCAGGAACACCGGGGAGCTGTTTTTT. This sequence encodes CASSLVSRNTGELFF.

The chain is built from TRBV6-1 and TRBJ2-1, with D perhaps TRBD2 (5 bases). V shed 4 bases and J shed 8 bases, with 27 bases lying between them. Germline-derived CDR1 and CDR2 are MNHNS and SASEGT. CDR3 length: 18 residues. The chain's CDR3 is CASSVRLGANYIDHEQFF. In nucleotides, the CDR3 is TGTGCCAGCAGTGTTAGGTTGGGAGCTAACTATATAGACCATGAGCAGTTCTTC.

The chain recombines TRBV11-2 with TRBJ1-2; TRBD1 might be the D (6 bases). Trimming shortened V by 0 bases and J by 7 bases, and 15 bases separated the two germline ends. CDR3 size: 15 residues. Per germline, CDR1 SGHAT and CDR2 FQNNGV. CDR3 sequence: CASSLDTQGLGGYTF. The CDR3 region has the DNA TGTGCCAGCAGCTTAGATACACAGGGTCTGGGTGGCTACACCTTC.

The chain carries TRBV3-1 (or the pseudogene TRBV3-2) and TRBJ2-3; TRBD1 agrees at 9 bases. Trimming took 4 bases from V and 0 from J; bases not matched to a gene: 8. The CDR3 runs 17 residues. The germline CDR1 and CDR2 sequences are LGHDT and YNNKEL (reference sequence). DNA of the CDR3: TGTGCCAGCAGCCCCTACAGGGGGCGAAGAAGCACAGATACGCAGTATTTT. This sequence encodes CASSPYRGRRSTDTQYF.

Comment on this clone: This sample also contains other DNA sequences that code for the same CDR3. The chain is built from TRBV7-8 and TRBJ1-2; D uncertain. Germline-derived CDR1 and CDR2 are SGHVS and FQNEAQ. V lost 1 base, J lost 6 bases, and 18 bases lay in between. The CDR3 has 16 amino acids. CDR3 sequence reads: CASSLEVWQGRNGYTF. In nucleotides, the CDR3 is TGTGCCAGCAGCTTAGAGGTCTGGCAAGGGAGAAATGGCTACACCTTC.

The rearrangement joins TRBV12-5 to TRBJ2-5; perhaps TRBD1 as D (5 bases). Germline CDR1 LGHNT, CDR2 FRNRAP. V was trimmed by 3 bases and J by 3 bases, leaving 8 bases between them. This CDR3 spans 13 amino acids. This CDR3 reads CASGFTGEETQYF. The CDR3 DNA reads as TGTGCTAGTGGTTTCACAGGAGAAGAGACCCAGTACTTC.

The chain links TRBV6-2 or TRBV6-3 to TRBJ1-6; D is unresolved. The germline V gene has CDR1 MNHEY and CDR2 SVGEGT. Trimming removed 2 bases from V and 8 bases from J, with 4 bases in between. The CDR3 extends over 12 amino acids. CDR3 protein: CASSYADSPLHF. CDR3 coding DNA: TGTGCCAGCAGTTACGCCGATTCACCCCTCCACTTT.

This chain links TRBV7-9 with TRBJ2-2; weak D call: TRBD1 (6 bases). In germline, CDR1 is SEHNR, CDR2 FQNEAQ (reference sequence). This CDR3 is 14 amino acids long. With 6 bases removed from V and 1 base from J, the gap between germline ends came to 9 bases. Here the CDR3 DNA reads TGTGCCAGCAGTATACAGGGGAACACCGGGGAGCTGTTTTTT. This gives the protein CASSIQGNTGELFF. Combining the CDR3 with reference TRBV7-9 and TRBJ2-2 gives the whole variable domain DTGVSQNPRHKITKRGQNVTFRCDPISEHNRLYWYRQTLGQGPEFLTYFQNEAQLEKSRLLSDRFSAERPKGSFSTLEIQRTEQGDSAMYLCASSIQGNTGELFFGEGSRLTVL.

V gene TRBV6-5 combines with J gene TRBJ1-2; D remains ambiguous. V was shortened by 5 bases and J by 2 bases, with 3 bases between the two germline ends. The CDR3 extends over 11 amino acids. From germline, CDR1 is MNHEY and CDR2 SVGAGI. The CDR3 here is CASSRNYGYTF. The CDR3 DNA reads TGTGCCAGCAGTCGAAACTATGGCTACACCTTC.

The chain recombines TRBV28 with TRBJ2-7; TRBD2 matches at 13 bases. The CDR3 has 18 amino acids. After removal of 6 bases from V and 2 bases from J, the junction contained 13 bases not matched to a gene. The germline V gene has CDR1 MDHEN and CDR2 SYDVKM. The chain's CDR3 is CASSTRPGTSGTTYEQYF. CDR3 in DNA: TGTGCCAGCAGCACCCGTCCCGGGACTAGCGGGACAACCTACGAGCAGTACTTC.

The chain recombines TRBV30 with TRBJ1-2; 7 bases agree with TRBD1. V lost 5 bases and J lost 5; bases outside the gene matches: 5. CDR1 and CDR2 from the germline V gene are GTSNPN and SVGIG (reference sequence). The CDR3 totals 12 residues. The CDR3 nucleotides are TGTGCCTGGGAGGGGGCGCGGTATGGCTACACCTTC. Its translation: CAWEGARYGYTF.

The V call is TRBV27, the J call TRBJ1-2, with D uncertain. V was shortened by 6 bases and J by 7 bases, with 12 bases between the two germline ends. Germline V gene sequence: CDR1 MNHEY, CDR2 SMNVEV (reference sequence). The CDR3 length is 12 residues. The CDR3 spells CASRVIPSGYTF. In nucleotides, the CDR3 is TGTGCCAGCAGAGTCATCCCCAGTGGCTACACCTTC.

The rearrangement links TRBV5-4 to TRBJ1-1; D remains ambiguous. The CDR3 loop spans 12 amino acids. Germline V gene lookup returns CDR1 SGHNT and CDR2 YYREEE (reference sequence). Trimming removed 5 bases at V and 6 bases at J, with 11 bases between. CDR3 amino acids: CASRSNFAEAFF. The CDR3 nucleotides read TGTGCCAGCAGATCCAATTTCGCTGAAGCTTTCTTT. Complete variable domain (other parts from reference TRBV5-4 and TRBJ1-1): ETGVTQSPTHLIKTRGQQVTLRCSSQSGHNTVSWYQQALGQGPQFIFQYYREEENGRGNFPPRFSGLQFPNYSSELNVNALELDDSALYLCASRSNFAEAFFGQGTRLTVV.

This sequence joins TRBV30 and TRBJ2-7, with TRBD2 matching 10 bases. CDR1 and CDR2 (germline): GTSNPN, SVGIG (reference sequence). CDR3 length equals 15 residues. V lost 5 bases and J lost 2; bases outside the gene matches: 9. The CDR3 sequence is CAWAHTSGATYEQYF. The CDR3 DNA reads as TGTGCCTGGGCCCACACTAGCGGGGCCACCTACGAGCAGTACTTC. The whole variable domain, filled in from reference TRBV30 and TRBJ2-7, reads SQTIHQWPATLVQPVGSPLSLECTVEGTSNPNLYWYRQAAGRGLQLLFYSVGIGQISSEVPQNLSASRPQDRQFILSSKKLLLSDSGFYLCAWAHTSGATYEQYFGPGTRLTVT.

The chain has TRBV3-1 (or the pseudogene TRBV3-2) and TRBJ2-7; D is perhaps TRBD2 (5 bases). The CDR3 covers 15 residues. Germline-derived CDR1 and CDR2 are LGHDT and YNNKEL (reference sequence). Trimming took off 4 bases at V and 0 bases at J, with 13 bases between the two ends. Here the CDR3 reads CASSPAAGSSYEQYF. The CDR3 DNA is TGTGCCAGCAGCCCTGCGGCGGGTTCCTCCTACGAGCAGTACTTC.

This sequence joins TRBV11-3 and TRBJ1-1; unclear D gene. The CDR3 is 13 amino acids. Germline V gives CDR1 SGHNT, CDR2 YENEEA. Trimming removed 0 bases at V and 11 bases at J, with 13 bases between. This CDR3 is CASSLDGTKKAFF. The CDR3 DNA reads as TGTGCCAGCAGCTTAGATGGTACTAAAAAGGCTTTCTTT.

V and J are TRBV18 and TRBJ1-1, with D perhaps matching TRBD1 (6 bases). The CDR3 contains 15 residues. Germline V gene data show CDR1 as KGHSH and CDR2 as LQKENI. V gave up 8 bases and J gave up 1 base, with 17 bases separating them. CDR3 in DNA: TGTGCCAGCAGACCGACCGGGGGCTGGAACACTGAAGCTTTCTTT. This encodes CASRPTGGWNTEAFF.

CDR3 in DNA: TGTGCCAGCTCACCACGTGGGATCTCGGGTACCTACGAGCAGTACTTC. Translated: CASSPRGISGTYEQYF. The chain joins TRBV18 to TRBJ2-7; D gene uncertain. The CDR3 spans 16 residues. The V gene lost 1 base and the J gene lost 2 bases, with 15 bases spanning the gap. CDR1 and CDR2 (germline): KGHSH, LQKENI.

V and J are TRBV9 and TRBJ2-1; 8 bases align to TRBD1. V lost 4 bases and J lost 4; bases outside the gene matches: 10. Germline values: CDR1 SGDLS, CDR2 YYNGEE. The CDR3 loop spans 16 amino acids. The CDR3 region is CASSPGGINLYNEQFF. The CDR3 region has the DNA TGTGCCAGCAGCCCAGGGGGCATAAACCTTTACAATGAGCAGTTCTTC.